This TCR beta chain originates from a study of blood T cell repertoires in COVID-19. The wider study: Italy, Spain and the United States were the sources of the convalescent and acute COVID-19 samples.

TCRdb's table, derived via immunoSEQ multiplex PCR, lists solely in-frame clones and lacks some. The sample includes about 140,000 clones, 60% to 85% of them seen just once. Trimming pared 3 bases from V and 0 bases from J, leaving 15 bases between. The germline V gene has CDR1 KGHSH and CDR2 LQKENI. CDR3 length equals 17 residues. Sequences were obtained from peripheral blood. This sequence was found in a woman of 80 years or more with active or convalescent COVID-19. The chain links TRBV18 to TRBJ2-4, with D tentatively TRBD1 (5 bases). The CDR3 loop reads CASSPGRSDLAKNIQYF. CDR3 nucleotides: TGTGCCAGCTCACCGGGGCGGAGTGACCTAGCCAAAAACATTCAGTACTTC. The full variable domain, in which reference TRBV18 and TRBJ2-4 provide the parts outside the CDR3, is NAGVMQNPRHLVRRRGQEARLRCSPMKGHSHVYWYRQLPEEGLKFMVYLQKENIIDESGMPKERFSAEFPKEGPSILRIQQVVRGDSAAYFCASSPGRSDLAKNIQYFGAGTRLSVL.